What follows is one TCR beta chain and its context. Its specificity is unknown. The time point was: week 5, during vaccination. In the vaccine, a single dose held 300 ug of the mutant IDH1 20-mer peptide, along with topical imiquimod. V was shortened by 3 bases and J by 7 bases, with 13 bases between the two germline ends. CDR1 is SNHLY, CDR2 FYNNEI, per germline. The CDR3 runs 14 residues. These data come from a study of a mutant IDH1 vaccine in newly diagnosed glioma. Study-level background: Those enrolled had earlier been treated with radiotherapy, temozolomide, or both, mostly both. Broader study findings: Pseudoprogression showed no apparent link to changes in top peripheral T cell clonotypes.

Sequencing was performed with immunoSEQ multiplex PCR; in TCRdb, only in-frame clones are kept and a portion is missing. The sample lists approximately 80,000 clones; around 90% were seen once. The sample was PBMCs, taken from a glioma patient whose treatment included an IDH1 peptide vaccine. The sequence came from a woman in her forties or fifties with glioma. The chain is built from TRBV2 and TRBJ1-5; D gene uncertain. The CDR3 sequence: CASSEVSPGQPQHF. CDR3 in DNA: TGTGCCAGCAGTGAGGTGAGCCCGGGACAGCCCCAGCATTTT. The full variable domain, rest sourced from reference TRBV2 and TRBJ1-5, is EPEVTQTPSHQVTQMGQEVILRCVPISNHLYFYWYRQILGQKVEFLVSFYNNEISEKSEIFDDQFSVERPDGSNFTLKIRSTKLEDSAMYFCASSEVSPGQPQHFGDGTRLSIL.